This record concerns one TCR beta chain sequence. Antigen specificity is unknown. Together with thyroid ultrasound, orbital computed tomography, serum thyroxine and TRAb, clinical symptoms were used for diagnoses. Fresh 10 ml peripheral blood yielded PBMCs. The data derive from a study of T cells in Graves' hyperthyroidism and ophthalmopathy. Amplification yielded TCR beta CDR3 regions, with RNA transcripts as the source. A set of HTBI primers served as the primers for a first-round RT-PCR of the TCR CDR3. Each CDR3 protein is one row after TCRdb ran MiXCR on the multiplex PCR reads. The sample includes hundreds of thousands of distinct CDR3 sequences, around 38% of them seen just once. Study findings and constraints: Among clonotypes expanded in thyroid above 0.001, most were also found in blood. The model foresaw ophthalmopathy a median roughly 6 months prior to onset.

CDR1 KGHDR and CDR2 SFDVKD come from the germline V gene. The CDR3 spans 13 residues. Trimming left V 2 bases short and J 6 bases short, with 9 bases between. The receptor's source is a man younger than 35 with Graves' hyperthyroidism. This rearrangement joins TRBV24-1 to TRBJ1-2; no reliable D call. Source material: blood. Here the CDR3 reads CATSDSQRDGYTF. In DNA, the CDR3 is TGTGCCACCAGTGATTCACAAAGGGATGGCTACACCTTC.